This TCR beta chain was recovered during a study of follicular helper T cells after annual influenza vaccination. From germline, CDR1 is SNHLY and CDR2 FYNNEI. CDR3 length: 14 residues. Trimming took 6 bases from V and 10 from J, leaving 19 bases between them. The protocol was immunoSEQ multiplex PCR, while the TCRdb copy is restricted to in-frame clones and leaves out a portion. The data show fewer than 2,000 clones, with roughly 84% seen just once and about 4.5% held by the top ten. The time point was: 2015-2016 season, pre-vaccination. The chain recombines TRBV2 with TRBJ2-1, with D perhaps matching TRBD1 (6 bases). The input for sequencing was CXCR5+ CD38- circulating T follicular helper cells from blood, taken on the day of influenza vaccination. Subset reported: circulating Tfh, non-naive CD4+CXCR5+PD-1+ (ICOS+CD38+ or ICOS-CD38-). This receptor was obtained from an adult who received the influenza vaccine. CDR3: CASRVQQGPGEQFF. The CDR3 region has the DNA TGTGCCAGCAGGGTCCAACAGGGTCCGGGAGAGCAGTTCTTC.